The next 16 T cell receptor beta chains were all read from a single sample in a study of blood T cell repertoires in COVID-19 (TCRdb year 2020). The receptor library was made with the immunoSEQ multiplex PCR assay. Imported from immuneACCESS, the table was reduced by TCRdb to in-frame sequences with V and J called. These copies leave out some clones; in studies compared against another copy, an unresolved V gene accounts for under half, and the cause of the remainder is not known. Here the sample has 76,000 or so clones; approximately 89% occur a single time. About 6.1% of the sample lies in the top ten. Sequenced input: peripheral blood. Receptors were obtained from a human donor in a cohort sampled during active COVID-19.

This clone has a single count. This chain joins TRBV7-3 and TRBJ2-3; 7 bases agree with TRBD2. From germline, CDR1 is SGHTA and CDR2 FQGTGA. V lost 2 bases and J lost 3; bases outside the gene matches: 5. CDR3 size: 15 residues. The CDR3 sequence: CASSLERGRTDTQYF. The CDR3 DNA is TGTGCCAGCAGCTTAGAGCGGGGTAGGACAGATACGCAGTATTTT.

The genes are TRBV4-1 and TRBJ2-7, with D perhaps matching TRBD2 (5 bases). Germline V lookup: CDR1 MGHRA, CDR2 YSYEKL. Trimming shortened V by 2 bases and J by 0 bases, and 11 bases separated the two germline ends. The CDR3 sequence is 15 residues long. The CDR3 here is CASSQKERASYEQYF. The CDR3 DNA reads TGCGCCAGCAGCCAAAAGGAGAGGGCCTCCTACGAGCAGTACTTC.

The chain couples TRBV2 to TRBJ1-3, with 9 nucleotides matching TRBD1. Per germline, CDR1 SNHLY and CDR2 FYNNEI. This CDR3 is 16 amino acids long. V trimming: 4 bases; J trimming: 3 bases; junction bases outside the gene matches: 7. Here the CDR3 reads CASSGGTGRDGNTIYF. The CDR3 DNA reads as TGTGCCAGCAGTGGAGGGACAGGGAGAGATGGAAACACCATATATTTT.

The CDR3 region is CASSPPRPTNTEAFF. The CDR3 DNA follows: TGTGCCAGCTCACCACCGAGGCCCACAAACACTGAAGCTTTCTTT. The chain has TRBV18 and TRBJ1-1; D gene uncertain. V gave up 0 bases and J gave up 2 bases, with 10 bases separating them. The CDR3 contains 15 residues. The germline gives CDR1 KGHSH, CDR2 LQKENI.

The chain carries TRBV19 and TRBJ2-3, with D perhaps TRBD1 (6 bases). Germline lookup yields CDR1 LNHDA and CDR2 SQIVND (reference sequence). V shed 6 bases and J shed 8 bases, with 9 bases lying between them. This CDR3 has 11 amino acids. The CDR3: CASRQQGTQYF. The CDR3 nucleotides read TGTGCCAGTAGACAACAGGGTACGCAGTATTTT.

The sample holds one count of this clone. The chain has TRBV7-2 and TRBJ2-7; D is ambiguous. The length of the CDR3 is 15 residues. Trimming shortened V by 2 bases and J by 0 bases, and 11 bases separated the two germline ends. CDR1 is SGHTA and CDR2 is FQGNSA in the germline V gene. The CDR3 DNA sequence: TGTGCCAGCAGCTTAAACAGTGAATACTCCTACGAGCAGTACTTC. It specifies CASSLNSEYSYEQYF.

The chain uses TRBV5-1 and TRBJ1-6, with 9 bases identical to TRBD1. The V and J ends lost 6 bases and 8 bases, in that order; junction bases with no gene match: 6. Germline loops: CDR1 SGHRS, CDR2 YFSETQ. The CDR3 is 14 amino acids. CDR3 amino acids: CASTGGQGHSPLHF. CDR3 nucleotides: TGCGCCAGCACAGGGGGACAGGGACATTCACCCCTCCACTTT.

This chain joins TRBV4-2 and TRBJ2-4, with 7 positions matching TRBD1. Germline CDR1 LGHNA, CDR2 YNFKEQ. The V and J ends lost 3 bases and 0 bases, in that order; junction bases with no gene match: 8. The CDR3 consists of 17 residues. The CDR3 loop is CASSHPQGGLAKNIQYF. CDR3 in DNA: TGTGCCAGCAGCCACCCCCAAGGGGGCCTAGCCAAAAACATTCAGTACTTC.

The V call is TRBV30, the J call TRBJ2-3, with TRBD2 matching 8 bases. Trimming removed 2 bases from V and 1 base from J; junction bases left unmatched: 5. Germline lookup yields CDR1 GTSNPN and CDR2 SVGIG (reference sequence). The length of the CDR3 is 15 residues. CDR3 coding DNA: TGTGCCTGGAGTCCCTTAGCGGGGCGCACAGATACGCAGTATTTT. Translated: CAWSPLAGRTDTQYF.

The rearrangement links TRBV10-1 to TRBJ2-2, with 7 bases aligning to TRBD2. CDR3 size: 15 residues. Germline lookup yields CDR1 WNHNN and CDR2 SYGVQD (reference sequence). Unmatched junction bases numbered 8, after V lost 5 bases and J lost 5 bases. The CDR3 DNA reads TGCGCCAGCAGTATGATCCAGGGAGGGACCGGGGAGCTGTTTTTT. This encodes CASSMIQGGTGELFF.

This clone has more than one count but fewer than ten. The gene calls are TRBV9 and TRBJ2-2, with D possibly TRBD2 on 5 matching bases. The CDR3 has 17 residues. The V gene lost 3 bases and the J gene lost 4 bases, with 19 bases spanning the gap. Germline V gene data show CDR1 as SGDLS and CDR2 as YYNGEE. The CDR3 DNA reads as TGTGCCAGCAGCGCCCAGAGAGGGTTCGGGTTCACCGGGGAGCTGTTTTTT. Translated, it gives CASSAQRGFGFTGELFF.

This clone was recorded only once. The chain recombines TRBV12-3 or TRBV12-4 with TRBJ1-6; D uncertain. The CDR3 is made up of 13 amino acids. Trimming took off 6 bases at V and 0 bases at J, with 3 bases between the two ends. CDR3 DNA: TGTGCCAGCAGGAGCTCCTATAATTCACCCCTCCACTTT. This translates into CASRSSYNSPLHF.

V gene TRBV12-5 combines with J gene TRBJ2-5; weak D call: TRBD1 (7 bases). Per germline, CDR1 LGHNT and CDR2 FRNRAP. The V end lost 2 bases, the J end lost 5 bases, and 12 bases lay between the germline ends. The CDR3 consists of 14 residues. CDR3 region: CASGLPQGGETQYF. CDR3 bases: TGTGCTAGTGGTTTGCCCCAGGGGGGCGAGACCCAGTACTTC.

The chain is built from TRBV6-2 or TRBV6-3 and TRBJ2-7; 7 nucleotides match TRBD2. Germline CDR1 and CDR2: MNHEY and SVGEGT. V lost 4 bases to trimming and J lost 3 bases; unmatched junction nucleotides: 6. The CDR3 covers 14 residues. In DNA form, the CDR3 reads TGTGCCAGCAGTTTGCGGGGGACTAACTACGAGCAGTACTTC. This codes for CASSLRGTNYEQYF.

A few counts support this clone. V is TRBV6-6 and J is TRBJ1-4; weak D call: TRBD1 (6 bases). The V and J ends lost 1 base and 6 bases respectively, with 12 bases between them. The CDR3 runs to 15 residues. Per the germline V gene, CDR1 is MNHNY and CDR2 is SVGAGI (reference sequence). Here the CDR3 reads CASSYYSSGDEKLFF. DNA for the CDR3: TGTGCCAGCAGTTACTATTCGTCAGGGGATGAAAAACTGTTTTTT.

The rearrangement links TRBV27 to TRBJ2-1; tentatively, D is TRBD2 (6 bases). In germline, CDR1 is MNHEY, CDR2 SMNVEV (reference sequence). Trimming took off 2 bases at V and 1 base at J, with 9 bases between the two ends. The CDR3 runs to 15 residues. The CDR3 sequence: CASSLRGASYNEQFF. As DNA, the CDR3 is TGTGCCAGCAGTTTACGCGGGGCATCCTACAATGAGCAGTTCTTC.